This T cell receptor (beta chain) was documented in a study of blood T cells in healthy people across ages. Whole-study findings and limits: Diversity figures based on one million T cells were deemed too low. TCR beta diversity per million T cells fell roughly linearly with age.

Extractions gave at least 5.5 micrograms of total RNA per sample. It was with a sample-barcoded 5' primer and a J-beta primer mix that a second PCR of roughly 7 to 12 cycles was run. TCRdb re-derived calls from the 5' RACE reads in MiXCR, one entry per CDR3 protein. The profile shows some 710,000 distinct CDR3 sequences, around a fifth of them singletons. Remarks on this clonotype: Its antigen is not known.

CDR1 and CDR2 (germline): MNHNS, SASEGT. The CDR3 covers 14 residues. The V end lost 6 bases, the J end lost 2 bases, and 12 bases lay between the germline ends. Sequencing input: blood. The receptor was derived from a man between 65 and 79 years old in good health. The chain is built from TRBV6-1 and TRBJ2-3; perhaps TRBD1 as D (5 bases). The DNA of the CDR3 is TGTGCCAGCAGCGGAATGACAGCCACAGATACGCAGTATTTT. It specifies CASSGMTATDTQYF.